Ten or more counts support the clone carrying this TCR beta chain. Antigen: not known. The data were obtained in a study of T-cell memory formation after mild COVID-19. TCRdb reanalysed the 5' RACE reads using MiXCR and keeps one entry per CDR3 protein. Among around 340,000 distinct CDR3 sequences, approximately 15% were seen once, and the ten largest hold about 22%. Germline CDR1 is WSHSY and CDR2 is SAAADI. This CDR3 spans 13 amino acids. The V end lost 6 bases, the J end lost 1 base, and 9 bases lay between the germline ends. Study-wide points: Among contracting clones, CD4+ were mainly CM/EM and CD8+ enriched in EMRA. The study found balanced CD4/CD8 in clones contracting day 15 to 85 and a CD4+ lean in later expanders.

The chain recombines TRBV10-2 with TRBJ1-2; D is possibly TRBD1 (6 bases). Sequencing used PBMCs or a T cell subset sorted from them (not recorded which). The clonotype originates from a man younger than 35 who had mild COVID-19 (a few samples of this study predate the infection). Cell type and time point are not known. The CDR3 DNA follows: TGCGCCAGCAGGGGGGGCGGTAACTATGGCTACACCTTC. It yields the protein CASRGGGNYGYTF.